This TCR beta chain was retrieved from a study of cytotoxic CD8 clonotypes in ibrutinib-treated CLL. The TCR beta libraries used 2 to 2.5 micrograms of genomic DNA that came from cryopreserved PBMCs. TCRdb's copy holds only in-frame clones and misses some; the assay was immunoSEQ multiplex PCR. Seen here are over 200,000 clones, around 70% observed once, and the top ten hold roughly 5.8%. Trimming stripped 0 bases from V and 2 bases from J, with 5 bases between. The CDR3 is 13 residues long. Germline CDR1 SGHDT, CDR2 YYEEEE. The chain recombines TRBV5-6 with TRBJ1-2, with D hard to call. Specimen: PBMCs, collected after 12 months of ibrutinib treatment. This clonotype was sampled from a human donor with chronic lymphocytic leukemia. In nucleotides, the CDR3 is TGTGCCAGCAGCTTGGGCCAGAACTATGGCTACACCTTC. This codes for CASSLGQNYGYTF.